The 23 T cell receptor beta chains below were found in one sample sequenced in a study of blood T cell repertoires in COVID-19 (dated by TCRdb to the early 2020s). Receptors were amplified or captured by the immunoSEQ multiplex PCR assay. Here the immuneACCESS table is served through TCRdb, limited to in-frame sequences with V and J called. Missing clones are a known gap in these copies; in checked studies unresolved V genes cover under half, and the rest lacks a known reason. The sample table shows approximately 56,000 clones, and about 88% are seen once. The top ten clones comprise 43% of the sample. Sequences were obtained from peripheral blood. These receptors came from a woman aged 55-75 years with COVID-19, enrolled during active disease.

The chain carries TRBV6-5 and TRBJ2-2; D is undetermined. Between the trimmed V and J ends, which lost 2 bases and 4 bases, there was a span of 11 bases. Germline V lookup: CDR1 MNHEY, CDR2 SVGAGI. This CDR3 has 15 amino acids. In DNA, the CDR3 is TGTGCCAGCAGTTACGCGGATTTAGGCACCGGGGAGCTGTTTTTT. It specifies CASSYADLGTGELFF.

V usage is TRBV19 and J usage is TRBJ2-2; D remains unclear. V was cut by 1 base and J by 6 bases, with 6 bases left in between. The CDR3 loop spans 13 amino acids. Per the germline V gene, CDR1 is LNHDA and CDR2 is SQIVND (reference sequence). CDR3 DNA sequence: TGTGCCAGTAGTATAGCCCAGGCCGGGGAGCTGTTTTTT. Amino acid sequence: CASSIAQAGELFF.

The chain links TRBV11-2 to TRBJ2-7, with 9 bases that match TRBD1. CDR3 length equals 14 residues. J was trimmed by 6 bases and V by 4 bases; bases with no gene match: 7. Per the germline V gene, CDR1 is SGHAT and CDR2 is FQNNGV. This CDR3 reads CASSWRTGVAEQYF. CDR3 sequence (DNA): TGTGCCAGCAGCTGGCGGACAGGGGTTGCCGAGCAGTACTTC.

This chain connects TRBV19 to TRBJ1-6; a possible D gene is TRBD1 (5 bases). The CDR3 has 18 amino acids. The germline CDR1 and CDR2 sequences are LNHDA and SQIVND (reference sequence). The germline V and J ends were trimmed by 3 bases and 3 bases, with 18 bases remaining between them. In DNA form, the CDR3 reads TGTGCCAGTAGTATCGGACCGGGACTTGAGGGCTATAATTCACCCCTCCACTTT. Protein product: CASSIGPGLEGYNSPLHF.

This clone is medium-sized in the sample. The chain couples TRBV7-2 to TRBJ1-1; 8 nucleotides agree with TRBD1. J lost 2 bases, V lost 1 base, and 12 bases had no gene match. Germline V gene lookup returns CDR1 SGHTA and CDR2 FQGNSA. The CDR3 is made up of 18 amino acids. CDR3 loop: CASSLDGGTGPYNTEAFF. The CDR3 DNA reads TGTGCCAGCAGCTTAGACGGCGGGACAGGCCCTTACAACACTGAAGCTTTCTTT.

The chain is built from TRBV19 and TRBJ1-2, with a tentative D call TRBD1 (5 bases). The V gene's germline CDR1 is LNHDA and CDR2 SQIVND (reference sequence). CDR3 size: 14 residues. V was cut by 3 bases and J by 4 bases, with 12 bases left in between. This CDR3 is CASSIEPDSYGYTF. The DNA of the CDR3 is TGTGCCAGTAGTATCGAGCCCGACAGCTATGGCTACACCTTC.

The CDR3 is CASSQDLRGHGYTF. The CDR3 coding sequence is TGTGCCAGCAGCCAAGATCTACGGGGTCATGGCTACACCTTC. V is TRBV3-1 (or the pseudogene TRBV3-2) and J is TRBJ1-2; D is unresolved. The V gene's germline CDR1 is LGHDT and CDR2 YNNKEL (reference sequence). There are 14 residues in the CDR3. V lost 0 bases and J 6 bases, leaving 11 bases between the germline ends.

The chain couples TRBV7-2 to TRBJ2-3, with 9 bases aligning to TRBD2. The CDR3 contains 17 residues. J was trimmed by 0 bases and V by 5 bases; bases with no gene match: 9. Germline assignment: CDR1 SGHTA and CDR2 FQGNSA. CDR3 nucleotides: TGTGCCAGCAGCATTCAAGGCGGGGGGGGTAGCACAGATACGCAGTATTTT. Translating gives CASSIQGGGGSTDTQYF.

CDR3 coding DNA: TGTGCCAGCGGTACTAATTCCGGGGAGCTGTTTTTT. It specifies CASGTNSGELFF. The rearrangement uses TRBV2 and TRBJ2-2; D gene unclear. Looked up from germline, CDR1 is SNHLY and CDR2 is FYNNEI. With 8 bases removed from V and 6 bases from J, the gap between germline ends came to 10 bases. The CDR3 totals 12 residues.

V and J are TRBV6-6 and TRBJ2-5; 9 bases map to TRBD1. This CDR3 spans 15 amino acids. Germline assignment: CDR1 MNHNY and CDR2 SVGAGI (reference sequence). J gave up 2 bases and V 6 bases, and 7 bases lay outside the gene matches. DNA of the CDR3: TGTGCCAGCAGGCTAGGGACAGGGTGGCAAGAGACCCAGTACTTC. Its protein is CASRLGTGWQETQYF.

The gene calls are TRBV29-1 and TRBJ2-7, with a weak D call TRBD1 (5 bases). With 5 bases removed from V and 2 bases from J, the gap between germline ends came to 16 bases. The CDR3 totals 14 residues. Germline CDR1 and CDR2: SQVTM and ANQGSEA. CDR3 sequence reads: CSVQPPGSAYEQYF. Written as DNA, the CDR3 is TGCAGCGTTCAGCCCCCAGGGTCAGCCTACGAGCAGTACTTC.

The gene calls are TRBV30 and TRBJ2-1; TRBD1 matches 8 bases. J gave up 6 bases and V 8 bases, and 9 bases lay outside the gene matches. CDR1 GTSNPN and CDR2 SVGIG come from the germline V gene (reference sequence). The CDR3 sequence is 13 residues long. The CDR3: CAASRTGFNEQFF. The CDR3 bases are TGTGCCGCTTCACGGACAGGGTTCAATGAGCAGTTCTTC.

The chain employs TRBV16 and TRBJ1-1; D not resolved. The CDR3 has 15 residues. The germline CDR1 and CDR2 sequences are KGHSY and FQNENV. Trimming pared 0 bases from V and 4 bases from J, leaving 12 bases between. The CDR3 sequence is CASSQSSGGSTEAFF. CDR3 bases: TGTGCCAGCAGCCAATCGTCGGGAGGTTCCACTGAAGCTTTCTTT.

The rearrangement uses TRBV14 and TRBJ1-1; unclear D gene. V shed 0 bases and J shed 4 bases, with 12 bases lying between them. This CDR3 is built from 15 residues. The germline V gene has CDR1 SGHDN and CDR2 FVKESK. For the CDR3, the DNA is TGTGCCAGCAGCCAAGATTTCATGGGGAGCACTGAAGCTTTCTTT. This encodes CASSQDFMGSTEAFF.

The chain employs TRBV30 and TRBJ2-5, with a weak D call TRBD2 (7 bases). The CDR3 contains 13 residues. Germline lookup yields CDR1 GTSNPN and CDR2 SVGIG (reference sequence). V lost 0 bases and J lost 5, with 10 bases in between. Written as DNA, the CDR3 is TGTGCCTGGAGTGTTGGGGGGGCGGAGACCCAGTACTTC. It translates to CAWSVGGAETQYF.

The rearrangement joins TRBV5-4 to TRBJ1-1; 9 positions match TRBD1. The CDR3 extends over 17 amino acids. In germline, CDR1 is SGHNT, CDR2 YYREEE (reference sequence). Trimming cost V 4 bases and J 1 base; bases outside gene matches: 11. The CDR3 protein is CASSPDLQGAANTEAFF. CDR3 DNA sequence: TGTGCCAGCAGCCCAGATTTACAGGGGGCGGCGAACACTGAAGCTTTCTTT.

This clone was seen a single time. The chain employs TRBV5-1 and TRBJ2-3, with TRBD1 matching 10 bases. The V gene end was trimmed by 4 bases and the J gene end by 4 bases; junction bases not matched to a gene: 9. This CDR3 has 16 residues. Germline-derived CDR1 and CDR2 are SGHRS and YFSETQ. The CDR3 sequence is CASSAGDRGGADTQYF. The CDR3 bases are TGCGCCAGCAGCGCCGGGGACAGGGGAGGGGCAGATACGCAGTATTTT. Complete variable domain (other parts from reference TRBV5-1 and TRBJ2-3): KAGVTQTPRYLIKTRGQQVTLSCSPISGHRSVSWYQQTPGQGLQFLFEYFSETQRNKGNFPGRFSGRQFSNSRSEMNVSTLELGDSALYLCASSAGDRGGADTQYFGPGTRLTVL.

The chain carries TRBV7-2 and TRBJ1-2, with 9 bases identical to TRBD1. V lost 6 bases, J lost 5 bases, and 13 bases stayed unmatched. The CDR3 has 16 amino acids. The germline CDR1 and CDR2 sequences are SGHTA and FQGNSA. The CDR3 here is CASRPTGGRGSYGYTF. The CDR3 DNA reads as TGTGCCAGCAGGCCGACAGGGGGAAGGGGTTCTTATGGCTACACCTTC.

The chain is built from TRBV9 and TRBJ1-1, with D maybe TRBD1 (5 bases). Trimming pared 1 base from V and 1 base from J, leaving 5 bases between. The germline CDR1 and CDR2 sequences are SGDLS and YYNGEE. This CDR3 comprises 13 residues. The CDR3 nucleotides are TGTGCCAGCAGCGTAACAGGGAACACTGAAGCTTTCTTT. It encodes CASSVTGNTEAFF.

This clone has only one observation. The rearrangement uses TRBV4-3 and TRBJ2-7; D is undetermined. V lost 0 bases and J lost 1, with 7 bases in between. CDR1 is LGHNA and CDR2 is YSLEER in the germline V gene. CDR3 size: 14 residues. The CDR3 coding sequence is TGCGCCAGCAGCCAAGATTCCCTTTCCTACGAGCAGTACTTC. Translation: CASSQDSLSYEQYF.

The chain has TRBV4-1 and TRBJ2-7; 11 bases are shared with TRBD2. The CDR3 extends over 16 amino acids. The trim removed 4 bases at V and 3 bases at J, leaving 8 bases unmatched. Germline V gene data show CDR1 as MGHRA and CDR2 as YSYEKL. CDR3 in DNA: TGCGCCAGCAGCCTGACCCATACTAGCGGGGGCTACGAGCAGTACTTC. It specifies CASSLTHTSGGYEQYF.

The V gene is TRBV2, the J gene TRBJ1-1, with D tentatively TRBD1 (5 bases). The CDR3 has 15 residues. The germline V and J ends were trimmed by 4 bases and 6 bases, with 18 bases remaining between them. In germline, CDR1 is SNHLY, CDR2 FYNNEI. CDR3 in amino acids: CASSVLGGVGSEAFF. The DNA of the CDR3 is TGTGCCAGCAGTGTCCTTGGGGGGGTTGGATCTGAAGCTTTCTTT.

This chain links TRBV4-2 with TRBJ2-3, with D uncertain. With 4 bases removed from V and 1 base from J, the gap between germline ends came to 6 bases. The CDR3 is 13 residues long. CDR1 and CDR2 (germline): LGHNA, YNFKEQ. CDR3 DNA: TGTGCCAGCAGCCTCCTCGGCACAGATACGCAGTATTTT. Its protein is CASSLLGTDTQYF.